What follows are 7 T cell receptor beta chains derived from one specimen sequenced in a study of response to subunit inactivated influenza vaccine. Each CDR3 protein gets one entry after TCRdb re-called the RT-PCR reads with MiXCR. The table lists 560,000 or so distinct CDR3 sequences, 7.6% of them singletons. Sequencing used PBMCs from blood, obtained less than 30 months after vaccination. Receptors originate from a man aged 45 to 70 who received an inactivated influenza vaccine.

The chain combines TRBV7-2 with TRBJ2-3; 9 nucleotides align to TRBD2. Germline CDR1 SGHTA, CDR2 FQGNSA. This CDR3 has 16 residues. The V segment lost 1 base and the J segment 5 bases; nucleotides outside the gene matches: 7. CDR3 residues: CASSLGLAGAVDTQYF. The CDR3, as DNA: TGTGCCAGCAGCTTAGGTTTAGCGGGGGCAGTAGATACGCAGTATTTT.

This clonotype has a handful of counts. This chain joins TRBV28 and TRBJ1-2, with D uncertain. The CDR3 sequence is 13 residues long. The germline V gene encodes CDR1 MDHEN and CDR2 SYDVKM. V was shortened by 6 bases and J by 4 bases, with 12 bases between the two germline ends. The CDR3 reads CASSEDGGYGYTF. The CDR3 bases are TGTGCCAGCAGCGAGGACGGCGGCTATGGCTACACCTTC.

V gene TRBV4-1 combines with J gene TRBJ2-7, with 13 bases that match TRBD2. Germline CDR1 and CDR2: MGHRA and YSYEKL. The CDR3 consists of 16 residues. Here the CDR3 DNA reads TGCTCAAATGGTGTCGATGGGACTAGCGGGAACTACGAGCAGTACTTC. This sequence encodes CSNGVDGTSGNYEQYF.

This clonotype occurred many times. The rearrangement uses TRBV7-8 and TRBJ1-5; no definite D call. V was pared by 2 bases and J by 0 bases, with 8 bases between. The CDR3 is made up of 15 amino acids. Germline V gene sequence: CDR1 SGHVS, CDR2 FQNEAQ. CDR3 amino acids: CASSLTENSNQPQHF. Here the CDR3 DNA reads TGTGCCAGCAGCTTAACAGAAAATAGCAATCAGCCCCAGCATTTT. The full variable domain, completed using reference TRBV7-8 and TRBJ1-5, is GAGVSQSPRYKVAKRGQDVALRCDPISGHVSLFWYQQALGQGPEFLTYFQNEAQLDKSGLPSDRFFAERPEGSVSTLKIQRTQQEDSAVYLCASSLTENSNQPQHFGDGTRLSIL.

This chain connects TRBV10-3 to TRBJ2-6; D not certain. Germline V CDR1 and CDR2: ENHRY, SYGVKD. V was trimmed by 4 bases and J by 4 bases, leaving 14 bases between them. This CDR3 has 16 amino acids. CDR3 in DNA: TGTGCCATCAGTGGACCCCACAGAGCCGGGGCCAACGTCCTGACTTTC. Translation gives CAISGPHRAGANVLTF.

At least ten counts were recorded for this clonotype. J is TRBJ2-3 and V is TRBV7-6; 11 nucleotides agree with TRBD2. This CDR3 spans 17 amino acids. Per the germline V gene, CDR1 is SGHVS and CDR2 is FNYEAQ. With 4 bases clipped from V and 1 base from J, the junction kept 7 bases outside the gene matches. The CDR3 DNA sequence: TGTGCCAGCAGCTGGATGACTAGCGGGATTGGCACAGATACGCAGTATTTT. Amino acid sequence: CASSWMTSGIGTDTQYF.

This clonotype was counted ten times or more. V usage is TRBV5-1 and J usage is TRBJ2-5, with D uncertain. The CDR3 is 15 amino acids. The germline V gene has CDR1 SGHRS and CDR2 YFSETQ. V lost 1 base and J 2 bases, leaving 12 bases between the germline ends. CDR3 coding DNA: TGCGCCAGCAGCTTGACGAGACCACGTCAAGAGACCCAGTACTTC. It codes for CASSLTRPRQETQYF.